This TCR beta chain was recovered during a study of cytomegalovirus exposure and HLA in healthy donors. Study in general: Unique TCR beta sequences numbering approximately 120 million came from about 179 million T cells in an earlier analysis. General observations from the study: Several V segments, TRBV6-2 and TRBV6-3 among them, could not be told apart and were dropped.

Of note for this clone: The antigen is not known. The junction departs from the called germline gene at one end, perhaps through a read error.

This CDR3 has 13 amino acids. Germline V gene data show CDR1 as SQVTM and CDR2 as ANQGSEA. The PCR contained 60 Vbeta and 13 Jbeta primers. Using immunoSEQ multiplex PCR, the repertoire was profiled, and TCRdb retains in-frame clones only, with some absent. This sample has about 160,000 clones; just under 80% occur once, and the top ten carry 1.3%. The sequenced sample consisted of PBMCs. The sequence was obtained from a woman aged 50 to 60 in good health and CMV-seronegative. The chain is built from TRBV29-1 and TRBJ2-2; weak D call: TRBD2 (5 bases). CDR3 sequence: CSVGVANTEELFF. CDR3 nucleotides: TGCAGCGTTGGAGTAGCGAACACCGAGGAGCTGTTTTTT.